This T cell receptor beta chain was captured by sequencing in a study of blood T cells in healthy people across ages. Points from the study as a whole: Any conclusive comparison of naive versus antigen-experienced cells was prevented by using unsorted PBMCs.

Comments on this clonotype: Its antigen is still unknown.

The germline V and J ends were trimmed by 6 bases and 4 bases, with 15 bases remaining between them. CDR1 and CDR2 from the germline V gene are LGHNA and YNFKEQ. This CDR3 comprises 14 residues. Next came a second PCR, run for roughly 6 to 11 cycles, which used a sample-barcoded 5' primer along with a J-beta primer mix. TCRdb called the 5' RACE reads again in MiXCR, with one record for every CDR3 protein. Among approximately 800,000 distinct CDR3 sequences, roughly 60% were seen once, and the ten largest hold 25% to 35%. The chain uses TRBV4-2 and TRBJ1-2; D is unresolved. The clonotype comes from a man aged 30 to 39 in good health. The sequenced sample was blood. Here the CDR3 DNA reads TGTGCCAGCAGGCAACAAGGCGGTTCCTATGGCTACACCTTC. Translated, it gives CASRQQGGSYGYTF.